The 2 T cell receptor beta chains listed next were all sequenced from one sample in a study of cytotoxic CD8 clonotypes in ibrutinib-treated CLL. This table comes from immunoSEQ multiplex PCR, and its TCRdb copy is limited to in-frame clones, with some not included. The table shows fewer than 400,000 clones, with roughly 67% occurring only once. This sample comprised PBMCs, obtained after 36 months of ibrutinib treatment. All receptors derive from a human donor with chronic lymphocytic leukemia.

This chain joins TRBV28 and TRBJ2-7; D is undetermined. V lost 7 bases and J lost 2, with 12 bases in between. The CDR3 is made up of 13 amino acids. CDR1 and CDR2 from the germline V gene are MDHEN and SYDVKM. Written as DNA, the CDR3 is TGTGCCAGCACCCACCCGGTTACCTACGAGCAGTACTTC. It translates to CASTHPVTYEQYF.

This clone was seen only a few times. V and J are TRBV7-7 and TRBJ2-1; tentatively, D is TRBD2 (5 bases). Germline lookup yields CDR1 SSHAT and CDR2 FNYEAQ (reference sequence). The CDR3 has 13 residues. Trimming pared 2 bases from V and 8 bases from J, leaving 10 bases between. CDR3 loop: CASSLSGGHEQFF. CDR3 nucleotides: TGTGCCAGCAGCTTAAGTGGCGGGCATGAGCAGTTCTTC.